This TCR beta chain was recovered during a study of T cells in Graves' hyperthyroidism and ophthalmopathy. Clinical Activity Scores of at least 3, NOSPECS grades of at least 4 and durations under 3 months characterized ophthalmopathy patients. Diagnoses used clinical symptoms, serum thyroxine and TRAb, thyroid ultrasound and orbital computed tomography. Fresh peripheral blood, more than 8 ml of it, supplied the PBMCs. The CDR3 has 14 residues. V lost 2 bases and J lost 4, with 10 bases in between. Per the germline V gene, CDR1 is MDHEN and CDR2 is SYDVKM. RNA transcripts gave rise to amplified TCR beta CDR3 regions. The TCR CDR3 was amplified in a first-round RT-PCR using the HTBI primer set. MiXCR, applied by TCRdb to the multiplex PCR reads, yields one record per CDR3 protein. Of fewer than 650,000 distinct CDR3 sequences listed, approximately 15% were seen once; the top ten hold around 4%.

The chain combines TRBV28 with TRBJ2-3, with a weak D call TRBD1 (6 bases). Material: blood. The sequence was collected from a woman between 35 and 50 years old with Graves' ophthalmopathy. The CDR3 loop is CASSLSRGADTQYF. CDR3 DNA sequence: TGTGCCAGCAGTTTAAGCAGGGGAGCAGATACGCAGTATTTT.